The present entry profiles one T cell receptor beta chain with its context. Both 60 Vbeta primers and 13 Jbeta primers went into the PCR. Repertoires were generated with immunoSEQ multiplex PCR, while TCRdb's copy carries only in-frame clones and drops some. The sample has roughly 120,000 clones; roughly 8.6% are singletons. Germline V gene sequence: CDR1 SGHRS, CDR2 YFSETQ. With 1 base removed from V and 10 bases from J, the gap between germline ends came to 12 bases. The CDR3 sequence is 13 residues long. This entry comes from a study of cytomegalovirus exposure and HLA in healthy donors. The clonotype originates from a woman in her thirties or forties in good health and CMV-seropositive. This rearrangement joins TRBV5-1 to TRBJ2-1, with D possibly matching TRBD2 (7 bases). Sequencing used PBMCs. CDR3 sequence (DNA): TGCGCCAGCAGCTTGAACAGGGAGGGAGAGCAGTTCTTC. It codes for CASSLNREGEQFF. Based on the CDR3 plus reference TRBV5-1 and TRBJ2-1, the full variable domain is KAGVTQTPRYLIKTRGQQVTLSCSPISGHRSVSWYQQTPGQGLQFLFEYFSETQRNKGNFPGRFSGRQFSNSRSEMNVSTLELGDSALYLCASSLNREGEQFFGPGTRLTVL.